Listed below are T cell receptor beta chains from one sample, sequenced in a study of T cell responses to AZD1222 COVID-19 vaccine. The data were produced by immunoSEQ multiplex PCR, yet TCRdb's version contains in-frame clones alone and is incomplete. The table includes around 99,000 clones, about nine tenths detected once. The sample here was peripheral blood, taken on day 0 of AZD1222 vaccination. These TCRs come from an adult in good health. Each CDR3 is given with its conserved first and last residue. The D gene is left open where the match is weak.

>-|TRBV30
CAWSVGGFYGYTF
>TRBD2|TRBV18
CASSPGTSGRGTQYF
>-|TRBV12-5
CASGLESRGFDYNEQFF
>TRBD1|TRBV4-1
CASSQPLTGRGPVEAFF
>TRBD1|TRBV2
CASSGYGQGVYEQFF
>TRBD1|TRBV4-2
CASSQGQGDYEQYF
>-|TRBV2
CASRENEAANYGYTF
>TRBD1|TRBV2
CASSLTGGGSPLHF
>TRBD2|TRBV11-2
CASSLDFRGSGTTDTQYF
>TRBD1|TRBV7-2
CASSSERQGRVTEAFF
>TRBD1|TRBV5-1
CASSWGGGQGYEQYF
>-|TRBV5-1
CASSLEGRGTEAFF
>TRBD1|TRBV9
CASSTRTGGATNEKLFF
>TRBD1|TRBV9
CASSASYRGPGGNTIYF
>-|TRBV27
CASRLRGELFF
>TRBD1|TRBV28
CASSSTGPPYEQYF
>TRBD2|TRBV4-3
CASSQDLSSGGYNEQFF
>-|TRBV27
CASSLQPPTRRELFF
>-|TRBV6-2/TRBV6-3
CASSYSLRRISNQPQHF
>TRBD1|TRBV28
CASSFRQGPLTFF
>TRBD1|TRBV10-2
CASSGDRGDSPLHF
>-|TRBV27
CASSPRLQRTYEQYF
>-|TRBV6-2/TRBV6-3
CASSYSYDQPQHF
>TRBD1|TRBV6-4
CASSMTQGAFYTF
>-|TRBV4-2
CASSQDAGRGPEQYF
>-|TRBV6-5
CASSSWTDVTEAFF
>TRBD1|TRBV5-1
CASSLGRGPTEAFF
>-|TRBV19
CASSPYSPNTEAFF
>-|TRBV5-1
CASSLAGAGNTIYF
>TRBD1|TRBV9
CASSVQGTGSNEQFF
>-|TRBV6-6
CASSPGGGRNEKLFF
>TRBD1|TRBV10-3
CAIKAGGPNEQYF
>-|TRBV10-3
CAISGTTYNEQFF
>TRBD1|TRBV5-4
CASSTKTGNSYEQYF
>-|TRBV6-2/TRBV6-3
CASSTRDGSSYEQYF
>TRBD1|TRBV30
CAWSLAEQGGPSNQPQHF
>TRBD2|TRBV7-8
CASSLQTSDSYEQYF
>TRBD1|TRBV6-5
CASSRQGNYEQYF
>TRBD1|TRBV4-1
CASSHQGAGSYNSPLHF
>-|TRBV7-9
CASQGQANTGELFF
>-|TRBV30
CAWMPGGGGYTEAFF
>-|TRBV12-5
CASGLVLGRRDTEAFF
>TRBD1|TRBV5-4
CASSSPAGGLGNIQYF
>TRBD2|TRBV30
CAWSPTGTSGEQYF
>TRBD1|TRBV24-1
CATSERQGAYTGELFF
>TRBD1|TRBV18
CASSPGQAHTDTQYF
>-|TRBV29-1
CSVEVGGYGYTF
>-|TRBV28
CASSLAGQGTYEQYF
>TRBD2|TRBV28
CASRLRLAGGSNEQFF
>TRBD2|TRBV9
CASSPGGRGGFLRSSYEQYF
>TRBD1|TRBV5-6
CASSLLRQGEEQYF
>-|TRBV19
CASSIVPTTNQHF
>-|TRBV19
CARGPIRSYEQYF
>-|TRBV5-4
CASSLGGARDTQYF
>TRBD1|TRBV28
CASSRQGANYGYTF
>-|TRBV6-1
CASSEAGRANTEAFF
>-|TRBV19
CASSTPRLDLTDTQYF
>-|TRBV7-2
CASSYQGQLYNSPLHF
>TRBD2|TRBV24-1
CATSDLGLGGTDTQYF
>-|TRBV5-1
CASSSGQYNEQFF